These T cell receptor beta chains were read from a single sample in a study of cytomegalovirus exposure and HLA in healthy donors. The table came from immunoSEQ multiplex PCR; TCRdb's copy has only in-frame clones and leaves some out. The sample records around 120,000 clones, around 78% being singletons. The sample comprised PBMCs. Receptors were obtained from a woman aged 50 to 60 in good health and CMV-seronegative. Both conserved end residues are trimmed from each CDR3.

V gene: TRBV19; CDR3 protein: ASSIDKSYEQY
V gene: TRBV4-2; CDR3 protein: ASSRDLTYTEAF
V gene: TRBV4-3; CDR3 protein: ASSQDGGNTGELF
V gene: TRBV7-2; CDR3 protein: ASSLRPGGGTEAF
V gene: TRBV18; CDR3 protein: ASSPTPTGLEELF
V gene: TRBV6-5; CDR3 protein: ASSATGVRDQPQH
V gene: TRBV25-1; CDR3 protein: ASRSMTGPGYYEQY
V gene: TRBV15; CDR3 protein: ATSRETSGYGETQY
V gene: TRBV7-9; CDR3 protein: SSSLLPGQGDHEQY
V gene: TRBV9; CDR3 protein: ASSVTDRPYEQY
V gene: TRBV19; CDR3 protein: ASRELAGGIGGTDTQY
V gene: TRBV9; CDR3 protein: ASSAVGGSYTDTQY
V gene: TRBV4-3; CDR3 protein: ASSQDGGTGGYMNTEAF
V gene: TRBV6-5; CDR3 protein: ASRSTGPEAF
V gene: TRBV29-1; CDR3 protein: SVAAGGAGETQY
V gene: TRBV6-5; CDR3 protein: ASRIGQGTNEKLF
V gene: TRBV7-2; CDR3 protein: ASSLYGIGTEAF
V gene: TRBV2; CDR3 protein: ASSAAGAGYGYT
V gene: TRBV4-1; CDR3 protein: ASSQVGLAGEAQETQY
V gene: TRBV4-3; CDR3 protein: ASSQEQYQYGYP
V gene: TRBV28; CDR3 protein: ASSPFILYSNQPQH
V gene: TRBV5-1; CDR3 protein: AGSILDRNYEQY
V gene: TRBV21-1; CDR3 protein: ASSESDSDSNQPQH
V gene: TRBV5-4; CDR3 protein: ASSLMQKNTEAF
V gene: TRBV9; CDR3 protein: ASSPKAAPRYEQY
V gene: TRBV19; CDR3 protein: ASSKPPLHEQY
V gene: TRBV19; CDR3 protein: ASSIDPYSNQPQH
V gene: TRBV5-5; CDR3 protein: ASSWGGSGSNYGYT
V gene: TRBV6-1; CDR3 protein: ASSATVAGGNTGELF
V gene: TRBV5-4; CDR3 protein: ASSFYRDGYT
V gene: TRBV5-1; CDR3 protein: ASSLEGQSPGNQPQH
V gene: TRBV4-3; CDR3 protein: ASSQDPGLGNTIY
V gene: TRBV11-2; CDR3 protein: ASSSQGNTEAF
V gene: TRBV19; CDR3 protein: ASSHAGVDYGYT
V gene: TRBV6-1; CDR3 protein: ASSEAGTKGTQY
V gene: TRBV25-1; CDR3 protein: ASNPLPIKLGQVEY
V gene: TRBV27; CDR3 protein: ASSLSVQGANGYT
V gene: TRBV27; CDR3 protein: ASSWTSRGDTQY
V gene: TRBV28; CDR3 protein: ASYGGAYTDTQY
V gene: TRBV5-8; CDR3 protein: ASSFTTGVSNQPQH
V gene: TRBV4-2; CDR3 protein: ASSQALLAGAYNEQF
V gene: TRBV11-2; CDR3 protein: ASSLSPFGGAKNIQY
V gene: TRBV9; CDR3 protein: ASSVGTTQETQY
V gene: TRBV7-3; CDR3 protein: ASSKSSGYTDTQY
V gene: TRBV19; CDR3 protein: ASSPLATGPNTGELF
V gene: TRBV6-1; CDR3 protein: ASSSPGLAQNIQY
V gene: TRBV7-9; CDR3 protein: ASGLGQLNTEAF
V gene: TRBV6-6; CDR3 protein: ASNSNTEAF
V gene: TRBV27; CDR3 protein: ASSLGGISYEQY
V gene: TRBV4-2; CDR3 protein: ASSQEVPEGLPYYGYT
V gene: TRBV9; CDR3 protein: ASSVAEGSYNEQF
V gene: TRBV19; CDR3 protein: ASRGQGTDTQY
V gene: TRBV29-1; CDR3 protein: SVETGSGVTDTQY
V gene: TRBV5-1; CDR3 protein: ASSWAGLADYNEQF